The 3 T cell receptor beta chains in this list originate from one sample, sequenced in a study of T cells in localized non-small cell lung cancer. The repertoire was sequenced with immunoSEQ multiplex PCR; TCRdb's copy has only in-frame clones and lacks some. The repertoire holds 28,000 or so clones, with more than 85% as singletons. The starting material was peripheral blood, obtained before any cancer treatment. These TCRs come from a female donor of 60 years or more with stage II squamous cell lung carcinoma.

The chain uses TRBV9 and TRBJ2-7, with a possible D match to TRBD2 (5 bases). Germline values: CDR1 SGDLS, CDR2 YYNGEE. CDR3 length: 14 amino acids. Trimming took 0 bases from V and 7 from J, leaving 14 bases between them. CDR3: CASSVGTGFGEQYF. The CDR3 DNA follows: TGTGCCAGCAGCGTAGGGACTGGGTTCGGGGAGCAGTACTTC.

This clone came up a few times. V is TRBV6-5 and J is TRBJ1-1; D unclear. Trimming pared 1 base from V and 7 bases from J, leaving 16 bases between. The CDR3 contains 15 residues. The V gene's germline CDR1 is MNHEY and CDR2 SVGAGI. CDR3 residues: CASSYYSDTRYEAFF. CDR3 DNA sequence: TGTGCCAGCAGTTACTATTCTGACACGAGATATGAAGCTTTCTTT.

The rearrangement links TRBV5-1 to TRBJ2-5; D is perhaps TRBD1 (6 bases). V was clipped by 0 bases and J by 2 bases, with 8 bases between them. The germline CDR1 and CDR2 sequences are SGHRS and YFSETQ. The CDR3 is 14 residues long. The CDR3, as DNA: TGCGCCAGCAGCTTGGGAAGGGGGCAAGAGACCCAGTACTTC. This sequence encodes CASSLGRGQETQYF. The variable domain in full, completed from reference TRBV5-1 and TRBJ2-5, reads KAGVTQTPRYLIKTRGQQVTLSCSPISGHRSVSWYQQTPGQGLQFLFEYFSETQRNKGNFPGRFSGRQFSNSRSEMNVSTLELGDSALYLCASSLGRGQETQYFGPGTRLLVL.